This T cell receptor beta chain was observed in a study of shared T cell receptors in the human thymus. The method was immunoSEQ multiplex PCR; TCRdb's version includes in-frame clones alone and lacks a portion of them. The sample consists of around 730,000 clones, 80% to 90% of them appearing once. In addition, the sample was reused for a study of human thymus T cells.

This TCR was recovered from a girl in the first two years of life with a congenital heart defect. The material sequenced was thymocytes.

The DNA of the CDR3 is TGTGCCAGCAGCTTGGGGGGCGCAGGCACAGATACGCAGTATTTT. This encodes CASSLGGAGTDTQYF. V is TRBV5-4 and J is TRBJ2-3; weak D call: TRBD1 (5 bases). The V gene's germline CDR1 is SGHNT and CDR2 YYREEE (reference sequence). The CDR3 is 15 residues long. The V gene lost 0 bases and the J gene lost 1 base, with 9 bases spanning the gap.